One and the same sample provided the 21 T cell receptor beta chains below, sequenced in a study of blood T cell repertoires in COVID-19. Clones were read by immunoSEQ multiplex PCR, and TCRdb kept only the in-frame ones, dropping some. The sample has roughly 250,000 clones, approximately 91% seen once. Sequencing was done on a sample of PBMCs or T cells enriched from blood (not recorded which). The receptors were sampled from a woman aged 40-49 years with acute COVID-19.

CDR3 in DNA: TGTGCCTGGAGTTACCACAGGGGGTCCGAGCAGTACTTC. It is translated as CAWSYHRGSEQYF. This chain uses TRBV30 with TRBJ2-7; 8 bases fit TRBD1. J lost 6 bases, V lost 2 bases, and 6 bases had no gene match. The CDR3 has 13 amino acids. Germline V gene data show CDR1 as GTSNPN and CDR2 as SVGIG (reference sequence).

V gene TRBV5-6 combines with J gene TRBJ2-7, with 12 bases identical to TRBD1. CDR1 is SGHDT and CDR2 is YYEEEE in the germline V gene. V dropped 3 bases and J dropped 5; count of bases not matched to a gene: 9. This CDR3 contains 16 residues. CDR3 residues: CASSSTPGQGAHEQYF. In DNA form, the CDR3 reads TGTGCCAGCAGCTCCACCCCGGGACAGGGGGCACACGAGCAGTACTTC.

V usage is TRBV28 and J usage is TRBJ1-2; D is unclear. The V and J ends lost 8 bases and 2 bases respectively, with 12 bases between them. The CDR3 is 13 amino acids. Germline CDR1 and CDR2: MDHEN and SYDVKM. The CDR3 nucleotides read TGTGCCAGCCGTGTTTCCCTAAACTATGGCTACACCTTC. As protein: CASRVSLNYGYTF.

The sample holds a few counts of this clone. The chain recombines TRBV5-1 with TRBJ1-1, with D possibly being TRBD1 (5 bases). Germline V gene sequence: CDR1 SGHRS, CDR2 YFSETQ. CDR3 length: 14 residues. Trimming removed 2 bases at V and 4 bases at J, with 12 bases between. In nucleotides, the CDR3 is TGCGCCAGCAGCTTAGGCGGGGCGACCACTGAAGCTTTCTTT. Its translation: CASSLGGATTEAFF. Filled out from reference TRBV5-1 and TRBJ1-1, the complete variable domain reads KAGVTQTPRYLIKTRGQQVTLSCSPISGHRSVSWYQQTPGQGLQFLFEYFSETQRNKGNFPGRFSGRQFSNSRSEMNVSTLELGDSALYLCASSLGGATTEAFFGQGTRLTVV.

The V and J genes are TRBV7-9 and TRBJ1-2; tentatively, D is TRBD1 (5 bases). The CDR3 totals 18 residues. The V and J ends lost 1 base and 2 bases respectively, with 20 bases between them. CDR1 is SEHNR and CDR2 is FQNEAQ in the germline V gene (reference sequence). Written as DNA, the CDR3 is TGTGCCAGCAGCTTAGACAGGCGATCCCGACAGTCGAACTATGGCTACACCTTC. The encoded protein is CASSLDRRSRQSNYGYTF.

This chain connects TRBV11-2 to TRBJ2-7; 10 positions match TRBD1. Per germline, CDR1 SGHAT and CDR2 FQNNGV. Unmatched junction bases numbered 9, after V lost 6 bases and J lost 4 bases. The CDR3 spans 15 residues. The CDR3 reads CASRHLRDRGYEQYF. CDR3 coding DNA: TGTGCCAGCAGGCACCTCCGGGACAGGGGTTACGAGCAGTACTTC.

The V gene is TRBV2, the J gene TRBJ2-1, with 7 bases matching TRBD1. Germline CDR1 and CDR2: SNHLY and FYNNEI. The CDR3 runs 12 residues. V gave up 4 bases and J gave up 7 bases; unmatched junction bases: 1. The CDR3 region is CASSGQGNEQFF. The CDR3 DNA follows: TGTGCCAGCAGTGGACAGGGAAATGAGCAGTTCTTC.

The J gene is TRBJ1-5, the V gene TRBV29-1; 7 bases agree with TRBD1. With V trimmed by 7 bases and J by 5 bases, 8 bases remained unmatched. The CDR3 loop spans 13 amino acids. Germline V gene sequence: CDR1 SQVTM, CDR2 ANQGSEA. CDR3 amino acids: CSGNRGQDQPQHF. The DNA of the CDR3 is TGCAGCGGTAACAGGGGCCAGGATCAGCCCCAGCATTTT.

This chain links TRBV28 with TRBJ1-1; a possible D gene is TRBD1 (6 bases). Germline V gives CDR1 MDHEN, CDR2 SYDVKM. V was trimmed by 2 bases and J by 3 bases, leaving 16 bases between them. There are 16 residues in the CDR3. The CDR3 nucleotides are TGTGCCAGCAGTTTAACCGGGGCAGGGGTTCACACTGAAGCTTTCTTT. Its translation: CASSLTGAGVHTEAFF.

The rearrangement uses TRBV24-1 and TRBJ2-2, with 9 bases matching TRBD1. CDR1 and CDR2 from the germline V gene are KGHDR and SFDVKD. The CDR3 loop spans 16 amino acids. Trimming removed 4 bases from V and 3 bases from J; junction bases left unmatched: 5. The chain's CDR3 is CATSDPRQGDTGELFF. The CDR3 DNA is TGTGCCACCAGTGACCCTAGACAGGGGGACACCGGGGAGCTGTTTTTT.

CDR3 in DNA: TGTGCCAGCAGCTCCACAGGGAGCTCCTATAATTCACCCCTCCACTTT. Translating it yields CASSSTGSSYNSPLHF. This chain uses TRBV7-9 with TRBJ1-6; possibly TRBD1 for D (6 bases). Germline CDR1 SEHNR, CDR2 FQNEAQ (reference sequence). The CDR3 extends over 16 amino acids. V was shortened by 4 bases and J by 0 bases, with 10 bases between the two germline ends.

This clone has only a few counts. The chain is built from TRBV11-2 and TRBJ2-7; TRBD1 aligns across 9 bases. The CDR3 length is 14 residues. Trimming removed 4 bases from V and 4 bases from J; junction bases left unmatched: 5. Germline values: CDR1 SGHAT, CDR2 FQNNGV. The CDR3 reads CASSSGTGNYEQYF. As DNA, the CDR3 is TGTGCCAGCAGCTCCGGGACAGGGAATTACGAGCAGTACTTC. The entire variable domain, with the rest obtained from reference TRBV11-2 and TRBJ2-7, is as follows: EAGVAQSPRYKIIEKRQSVAFWCNPISGHATLYWYQQILGQGPKLLIQFQNNGVVDDSQLPKDRFSAERLKGVDSTLKIQPAKLEDSAVYLCASSSGTGNYEQYFGPGTRLTVT.

This clone has just a few counts. The chain links TRBV10-3 to TRBJ2-1; a weak D match, TRBD2 (5 bases). Trimming took 0 bases from V and 9 from J, leaving 12 bases between them. The CDR3 consists of 14 residues. Germline CDR1 reads ENHRY; CDR2 reads SYGVKD. Written as DNA, the CDR3 is TGTGCCATCAGTGAGTCGGAAAGGGCGGGTGAGCAGTTCTTC. Its translation is CAISESERAGEQFF.

In this sample, this clone turned up once. This chain uses TRBV30 with TRBJ2-3; possible D gene TRBD2, 6 bases. This CDR3 is 16 amino acids long. In germline, CDR1 is GTSNPN, CDR2 SVGIG (reference sequence). V shed 4 bases and J shed 0 bases, with 17 bases lying between them. The CDR3 nucleotides are TGTGCCTGGAACCAAGGGACTTCAACTAGCACAGATACGCAGTATTTT. This gives the protein CAWNQGTSTSTDTQYF. Variable domain in full (rest from reference TRBV30 and TRBJ2-3): SQTIHQWPATLVQPVGSPLSLECTVEGTSNPNLYWYRQAAGRGLQLLFYSVGIGQISSEVPQNLSASRPQDRQFILSSKKLLLSDSGFYLCAWNQGTSTSTDTQYFGPGTRLTVL.

The chain employs TRBV7-8 and TRBJ2-5; D unresolved. The V gene's germline CDR1 is SGHVS and CDR2 FQNEAQ. V was cut by 5 bases and J by 5 bases, with 6 bases left in between. The CDR3 sequence is 11 residues long. CDR3 nucleotide sequence: TGTGCCAGCAGCCCCCTGGAGACCCAGTACTTC. Translated, it gives CASSPLETQYF.

The V gene is TRBV19, the J gene TRBJ1-2, with no clear D. This CDR3 is 12 amino acids long. The germline CDR1 and CDR2 sequences are LNHDA and SQIVND (reference sequence). V gave up 6 bases and J gave up 7 bases, with 12 bases separating them. The CDR3 is CASSRQAGGYTF. The CDR3 DNA reads as TGTGCCAGTAGCCGGCAGGCAGGTGGCTACACCTTC.

The chain couples TRBV5-1 to TRBJ2-7; TRBD2 aligns across 9 bases. CDR3 length: 16 residues. V trimming: 2 bases; J trimming: 5 bases; junction bases outside the gene matches: 11. Germline V lookup: CDR1 SGHRS, CDR2 YFSETQ. CDR3 loop: CASSFKLAGVGNEQYF. The CDR3 region has the DNA TGCGCCAGCAGCTTCAAATTAGCGGGAGTAGGAAACGAGCAGTACTTC.

This clone appeared once. This chain connects TRBV2 to TRBJ2-5; 13 nucleotides line up with TRBD2. After removal of 8 bases from V and 2 bases from J, the junction contained 2 bases not matched to a gene. The CDR3 length is 14 residues. The germline V gene has CDR1 SNHLY and CDR2 FYNNEI. CDR3 nucleotides: TGTGCCAGCCGACTAGCGGGGGGTCAAGAGACCCAGTACTTC. This encodes CASRLAGGQETQYF.

J is TRBJ1-3 and V is TRBV7-2; D gene uncertain. Germline CDR1 SGHTA, CDR2 FQGNSA. V was pared by 6 bases and J by 2 bases, with 11 bases between. CDR3 length: 14 residues. The CDR3 nucleotides read TGTGCCAGCAGACGGACGGGAACTGGAAACACCATATATTTT. Encoded protein: CASRRTGTGNTIYF.

The rearrangement links TRBV11-3 to TRBJ1-6; D remains unclear. Deletions cut 1 base from V and 7 bases from J, with 5 bases between. CDR1 SGHNT and CDR2 YENEEA come from the germline V gene. The CDR3 covers 13 residues. The CDR3 sequence: CASSLVMNSPLHF. The CDR3 DNA follows: TGTGCCAGCAGCTTAGTCATGAATTCACCCCTCCACTTT.

The chain joins TRBV5-1 to TRBJ1-1; 10 bases agree with TRBD1. This CDR3 is 14 amino acids long. After removal of 5 bases from V and 4 bases from J, the junction contained 5 bases not matched to a gene. The germline V gene encodes CDR1 SGHRS and CDR2 YFSETQ. CDR3 protein: CASRTGGTGTEAFF. The CDR3 nucleotides read TGCGCCAGCAGGACAGGGGGCACGGGCACTGAAGCTTTCTTT.